This T cell receptor (beta chain) was sequenced for a study of regulatory T cells in long-lasting Graves disease (dated by TCRdb to the early 2020s). Broadly, across the study: Persistent Graves' disease meant more than 5 years of antithyroid drug treatment with TSH receptor autoantibodies that stayed positive. Antithyroid drugs had been taken for 8.5 to 13 years on average by persistent Graves' disease patients in the clinical cohort. This study used TCR sequencing and RNA sequencing of peripheral blood to compare persistent Graves' disease patients against newly diagnosed Graves' disease patients. A total of 33 samples underwent TCR sequencing, from about 13 patients with persistent Graves' disease and approximately 20 patients with newly diagnosed Graves' disease. The study was conducted in China and was registered as a clinical trial. Overall results and qualifications from the work: Persistent patients shared more public clonotypes among themselves (approximately 2,500) than newly diagnosed patients did (roughly 920). The authors acknowledged the small sample size as a limitation that may reduce accuracy. Persistent Graves' disease patients showed lower TCR Shannon entropy and fewer highly expanded clones than newly diagnosed patients, suggesting clonal expansion. Sequencing and analysis were restricted to the TCR beta chain. TRBV28, TRBJ1-2 and TRBJ2-5 were preferentially used in persistent disease, while TRBV20-1 and TRBJ2-1 were favored in newly diagnosed disease. Peripheral blood alone was examined, since thyroid tissue, which constituted the primary lesion, could not be accessed.

Libraries were prepared through multiplex PCR. TCRdb names Illumina HiSeq 4000 as the instrument used. TCR beta libraries were built with iRepertoire HTBI primers and Arm-PCR amplification of CDR3 regions. Gel purification was performed on PCR products prior to sequencing. Concerning the study's data processing: Across samples, around 58 TRBV and 15 or so TRBJ segments were identified and used for gene usage analysis of CDR3 amino acid clonotypes. COPE and FqMerger were used to merge filtered high-quality paired reads into contigs. BLAST was used to align contigs to the IMGT TRBV, TRBD and TRBJ reference genes, and CDR3 was defined following IMGT. Any clonotype with a frequency above 0.1% was classified as a highly expanded clone. Repertoire diversity was measured by Shannon entropy, and V-J evenness by the Gini coefficient. Clonotypes shared by more than one individual were considered public. TCRdb reanalyzed the raw reads on its own, using fastp at Q25 for trimming and MiXCR for clone calling, and kept in-frame beta chains. Each entry merges the rows of one CDR3 protein and shows their most common DNA and genes. In this record, the V and J calls reflect TCRdb's handling and not the investigators' own analysis. The sample contains about 660,000 distinct CDR3 sequences, approximately 29% of them found a single time. The ten largest clones take up about two fifths of the sample.

Interpreted using the paper, the time point label stands for: persistent/refractory GD, antithyroid drugs over 5 years with positive TRAb. RNA was extracted from PBMCs in TRIzol for both TCR sequencing and RNA sequencing. Graves' disease was diagnosed according to American Thyroid Association guidelines. Patients for the study were recruited at an endocrinology department in Xi'an, China. From each patient, around 9 milliliters of peripheral blood was collected into an EDTA anticoagulant tube. Ficoll Paque Plus density gradient separation was used to isolate PBMCs, and no further T cell sorting was performed. An Agilent 2100 Bioanalyzer and agarose gel were used to check RNA quality, and a NanoDrop 2000 was used to measure RNA concentration. The germline V gene (reference sequence) provides CDR1 DFQATT and CDR2 SNEGSKA. Including the terminal cysteine and phenylalanine, the CDR3 comprises 14 residues. The CDR3 DNA has 42 bases and is translated from base 1. Relative to germline, V is missing 6 bases and J is missing 4 bases, with 8 bases of the junction outside any gene match.

In regard to this clonotype: Which antigen it targets is not known. No qualities accompany the bases; no much larger clone lies one base away.

This sample comprised peripheral blood mononuclear cells (PBMCs), obtained when the disease was refractory, from a patient treated with antithyroid drugs. This TCR was sampled from a female donor with Graves disease. The rearranged chain carries TRBV20-1 and TRBJ2-5, and TRBD2 aligns with 10 junction nucleotides. CDR3 sequence: CSAGLAALLETQYF. The DNA sequence follows: TGCAGTGCCGGACTAGCGGCCCTTTTAGAGACCCAGTACTTC.